Presented here are 17 T cell receptor beta chains from one specimen sequenced in a study of cytomegalovirus exposure and HLA in healthy donors. Vbeta (60) and Jbeta (13) primers were used in the PCR. Sequenced by immunoSEQ multiplex PCR; TCRdb stores in-frame clones only, minus some. The table lists around 130,000 clones, around 70% of them singletons. The sequencing input was PBMCs. The receptors originated from a human donor in good health.

There are a few counts of this clone. The chain uses TRBV7-8 and TRBJ2-7; 8 nucleotides match TRBD2. The CDR3 extends over 16 amino acids. J lost 9 bases, V lost 1 base, and 14 bases had no gene match. Looked up from germline, CDR1 is SGHVS and CDR2 is FQNEAQ. The CDR3 nucleotides read TGTGCCAGCAGCTTAGTAGGGACTAGTGTTTTTGAGGTGCAGTACTTC. The encoded protein is CASSLVGTSVFEVQYF.

The CDR3 region is CASSYSSTGGLHEQYF. CDR3 bases: TGTGCCAGCAGTTACTCGTCGACAGGGGGTTTACACGAGCAGTACTTC. This chain joins TRBV6-6 and TRBJ2-7, with 9 bases lining up with TRBD1. Per germline, CDR1 MNHNY and CDR2 SVGAGI (reference sequence). This CDR3 comprises 16 residues. V shed 0 bases, J shed 5 bases, and the junction held 8 bases outside the gene matches.

The sample holds a few counts of this clone. The chain joins TRBV5-4 to TRBJ2-5, with TRBD2 matching over 7 bases. The CDR3 length is 13 residues. CDR1 is SGHNT, CDR2 YYREEE, per germline (reference sequence). The trim removed 5 bases at V and 7 bases at J, leaving 8 bases unmatched. CDR3 DNA sequence: TGTGCCAGCAGGCCCTCGGGGGGAGGGACCCAGTACTTC. Translated: CASRPSGGGTQYF.

This clone was detected a few times. The CDR3 loop reads CSVGQPQHF. CDR3 sequence (DNA): TGCAGCGTCGGGCAGCCCCAGCATTTT. The V call is TRBV20-1, the J call TRBJ1-5; no clear D gene. The CDR3 consists of 9 residues. Germline CDR1 reads DFQATT; CDR2 reads SNEGSKA (reference sequence).

The V and J genes are TRBV30 and TRBJ2-3; possible D gene TRBD2, 6 bases. V was trimmed by 3 bases and J by 2 bases, leaving 15 bases between them. This CDR3 region has 15 residues. Germline V gene lookup returns CDR1 GTSNPN and CDR2 SVGIG (reference sequence). CDR3 DNA: TGTGCCTGGAGCCCTCTGGGCGGGATCACAGATACGCAGTATTTT. Translation gives CAWSPLGGITDTQYF.

This clone occurred once. This chain joins TRBV30 and TRBJ2-5; D perhaps matches TRBD1 (6 bases). The end of the DNA fits TRBJ2-7 better, so the J call may be wrong. Looked up from germline, CDR1 is GTSNPN and CDR2 is SVGIG (reference sequence). CDR3 length: 16 residues. The chain's CDR3 is CAWSFLRGQGTLEQYF. CDR3 sequence (DNA): TGTGCCTGGAGTTTCTTGAGGGGACAAGGGACCCTCGAGCAGTACTTC.

The chain links TRBV5-6 to TRBJ1-2; D uncertain. The germline gives CDR1 SGHDT, CDR2 YYEEEE. Trimming pared 1 base from V and 0 bases from J, leaving 10 bases between. This CDR3 is 15 amino acids long. The CDR3 reads CASSLPTAANYGYTF. Written as DNA, the CDR3 is TGTGCCAGCAGCTTGCCTACAGCAGCTAACTATGGCTACACCTTC. Supplemented by reference TRBV5-6 and TRBJ1-2, the full variable domain reads DAGVTQSPTHLIKTRGQQVTLRCSPKSGHDTVSWYQQALGQGPQFIFQYYEEEERQRGNFPDRFSGHQFPNYSSELNVNALLLGDSALYLCASSLPTAANYGYTFGSGTRLTVV.

The genes are TRBV10-3 and TRBJ2-7, with D perhaps matching TRBD1 (5 bases). CDR1 and CDR2 (germline): ENHRY, SYGVKD. The CDR3 length is 13 residues. V gave up 10 bases and J gave up 5 bases, with 18 bases separating them. CDR3 loop: CATHRALRDEQYF. CDR3 nucleotides: TGTGCCACTCATCGGGCCCTCAGGGACGAGCAGTACTTC.

The chain uses TRBV7-2 and TRBJ2-7; TRBD2 might be the D (6 bases). V was clipped by 4 bases and J by 6 bases, with 16 bases between them. Germline assignment: CDR1 SGHTA and CDR2 FQGNSA. CDR3 length: 14 residues. The CDR3 region is CASSYGGPLTEQYF. The CDR3 DNA is TGTGCCAGCAGCTACGGGGGACCCCTCACCGAGCAGTACTTC.

The chain recombines TRBV27 with TRBJ2-2, with TRBD2 matching over 11 bases. The junction had 5 bases not matched to a gene; V was cut back by 0 bases and J by 8 bases. Germline V lookup: CDR1 MNHEY, CDR2 SMNVEV (reference sequence). The CDR3 spans 16 residues. The DNA for the CDR3 is TGTGCCAGCAGTTTATCGACTAGCGGGACTTCAGGGGAGCTGTTTTTT. The encoded protein is CASSLSTSGTSGELFF.

The chain employs TRBV7-9 and TRBJ1-5, with TRBD1 matching over 8 bases. The CDR3 spans 14 residues. CDR1 SEHNR and CDR2 FQNEAQ come from the germline V gene (reference sequence). V lost 4 bases to trimming and J lost 5 bases; unmatched junction nucleotides: 4. CDR3 protein: CASSYGQGDQPQHF. CDR3 nucleotide sequence: TGTGCCAGCAGCTATGGACAGGGTGATCAGCCCCAGCATTTT.

CDR3 residues: CASSLRGVYNEQFF. The CDR3, as DNA: TGTGCCAGTAGTCTACGGGGGGTTTACAATGAGCAGTTCTTC. The chain couples TRBV19 to TRBJ2-1, with 7 bases identical to TRBD2. Germline V gene data show CDR1 as LNHDA and CDR2 as SQIVND (reference sequence). The CDR3 sequence is 14 residues long. After removal of 5 bases from V and 4 bases from J, the junction contained 5 bases not matched to a gene. Looking up the rest from reference TRBV19 and TRBJ2-1 gives the full variable domain: DGGITQSPKYLFRKEGQNVTLSCEQNLNHDAMYWYRQDPGQGLRLIYYSQIVNDFQKGDIAEGYSVSREKKESFPLTVTSAQKNPTAFYLCASSLRGVYNEQFFGPGTRLTVL.

The chain carries TRBV19 and TRBJ1-1; TRBD1 aligns across 10 bases. CDR3 length: 14 residues. With 5 bases clipped from V and 4 bases from J, the junction kept 4 bases outside the gene matches. Germline V gene sequence: CDR1 LNHDA, CDR2 SQIVND (reference sequence). CDR3 nucleotides: TGTGCCAGTAGTGGGGACAGGGGAATCACTGAAGCTTTCTTT. This gives the protein CASSGDRGITEAFF.

The rearrangement links TRBV28 to TRBJ1-2; the D is unclear. The CDR3 spans 14 residues. Germline V gene data show CDR1 as MDHEN and CDR2 as SYDVKM. Trimming cost V 4 bases and J 8 bases, with 17 bases left between them. This CDR3 is CASSWAQAQIGYTF. Written as DNA, the CDR3 is TGTGCCAGCAGTTGGGCCCAAGCCCAAATCGGCTACACCTTC.

V gene TRBV19 combines with J gene TRBJ2-3, with D possibly TRBD1 on 6 matching bases. Germline CDR1 is LNHDA and CDR2 is SQIVND (reference sequence). Deletions cut 9 bases from V and 0 bases from J, with 16 bases between. The CDR3 totals 15 residues. This chain's CDR3 is CASKQQGTSTDTQYF. Written as DNA, the CDR3 is TGTGCCAGCAAGCAACAGGGAACTAGCACAGATACGCAGTATTTT.

This clone was detected only a few times. The chain employs TRBV9 and TRBJ1-1; no clear D gene. The CDR3 has 12 amino acids. The V and J ends lost 2 bases and 8 bases respectively, with 10 bases between them. Germline CDR1 reads SGDLS; CDR2 reads YYNGEE. Here the CDR3 reads CASSVQGREAFF. CDR3 nucleotides: TGTGCCAGCAGCGTGCAAGGCAGGGAAGCTTTCTTT.

The gene calls are TRBV9 and TRBJ1-6; 8 bases are a match to TRBD1. The CDR3 has 12 amino acids. The germline V gene encodes CDR1 SGDLS and CDR2 YYNGEE. V lost 7 bases and J lost 13; bases outside the gene matches: 7. CDR3 loop: CASQDREGPLHF. CDR3 in DNA: TGTGCCAGCCAGGACAGGGAGGGTCCCCTCCACTTT. The complete variable domain, with remaining parts taken from reference TRBV9 and TRBJ1-6, reads DSGVTQTPKHLITATGQRVTLRCSPRSGDLSVYWYQQSLDQGLQFLIQYYNGEERAKGNILERFSAQQFPDLHSELNLSSLELGDSALYFCASQDREGPLHFGNGTRLTVT.